Listed below are T cell receptor beta chains from one sample, sequenced in a study of T-cell memory formation after mild COVID-19. TCRdb fed the 5' RACE reads into MiXCR, producing one record per CDR3 protein. The repertoire holds 580,000 or so distinct CDR3 sequences, with approximately 15% as singletons. Specimen: PBMCs or a T cell subset sorted from them (not recorded which). The origin of the receptors is an adult woman who had mild COVID-19 (a few samples of this study predate the infection). Cell type and time point are not known. The CDR3 runs from the conserved cysteine through the conserved F or W. Fields, in order: CDR3 protein, D gene, V gene. The D gene is left open where the match is weak.

cdr3_aa: CASSSDARGLLNYGYTF; d_call: .; v_call: TRBV19
cdr3_aa: CASSLDTDRGGLMNTEAFF; d_call: TRBD1; v_call: TRBV12-3/TRBV12-4
cdr3_aa: CASSQDSASSDTQYF; d_call: .; v_call: TRBV4-3
cdr3_aa: CASSPGAGHFTDTQYF; d_call: .; v_call: TRBV18
cdr3_aa: CASSLVLAENTGELFF; d_call: .; v_call: TRBV7-9
cdr3_aa: CASSLMESGANVLTF; d_call: .; v_call: TRBV11-2
cdr3_aa: CASSLGLGAEDTEAFF; d_call: .; v_call: TRBV5-1
cdr3_aa: CASSEPSRAFYGRNYGYTF; d_call: .; v_call: TRBV6-1
cdr3_aa: CASSLGLDHLEDTQYF; d_call: .; v_call: TRBV11-2
cdr3_aa: CASSGPGTSGIHEQFF; d_call: TRBD2; v_call: TRBV7-6
cdr3_aa: CASSAYYRAGTDTQYF; d_call: .; v_call: TRBV19
cdr3_aa: CASSQVEHEQYF; d_call: .; v_call: TRBV3-1
cdr3_aa: CASSINEGLTF; d_call: .; v_call: TRBV19
cdr3_aa: CASSKFAGGNQPQHF; d_call: .; v_call: TRBV6-5
cdr3_aa: CASTRESNQPQHF; d_call: .; v_call: TRBV2
cdr3_aa: CASSFGGVTYEQYF; d_call: .; v_call: TRBV3-1
cdr3_aa: CASSLNDRGRDTQYF; d_call: TRBD1; v_call: TRBV12-3/TRBV12-4